This T cell receptor (beta chain) was sequenced in a study of identical twins. General study findings and limits: Abundant beta clonotypes from cord blood had fewer insertions, unlike memory repertoires, which showed none.

A remark on this clonotype: Its antigen is unidentified.

TCRdb re-derived calls from the 5' RACE reads in MiXCR, one entry per CDR3 protein. Of fewer than 450,000 distinct CDR3 sequences detected, roughly 10% appear once; the ten largest clones hold roughly 8.9%. CDR1 is MNHEY and CDR2 is SVGEGT in the germline V gene. The V end was cut by 7 bases, the J end by 1 base, with 13 bases between. The CDR3 consists of 14 residues. The sequencing input was naive T cells sorted from blood. The chain is built from TRBV6-2 or TRBV6-3 and TRBJ1-1; D is perhaps TRBD1 (6 bases). The source of this sequence is a woman in her forties or fifties in good health. The CDR3 protein is CASIQGGANTEAFF. CDR3 DNA sequence: TGTGCCAGCATTCAAGGGGGGGCGAACACTGAAGCTTTCTTT.